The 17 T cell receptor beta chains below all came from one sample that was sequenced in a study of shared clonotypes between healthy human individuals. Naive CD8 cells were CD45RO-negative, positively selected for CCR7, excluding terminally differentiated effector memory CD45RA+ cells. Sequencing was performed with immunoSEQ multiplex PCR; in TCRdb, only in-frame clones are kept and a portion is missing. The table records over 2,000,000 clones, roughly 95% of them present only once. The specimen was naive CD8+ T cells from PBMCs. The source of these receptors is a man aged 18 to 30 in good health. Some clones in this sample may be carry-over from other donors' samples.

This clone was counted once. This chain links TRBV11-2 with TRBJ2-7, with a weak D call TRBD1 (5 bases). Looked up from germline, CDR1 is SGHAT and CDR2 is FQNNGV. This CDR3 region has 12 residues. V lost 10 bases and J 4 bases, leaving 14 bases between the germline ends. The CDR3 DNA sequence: TGTGCCACGAGCCAGGGATGGTACGAGCAGTACTTC. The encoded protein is CATSQGWYEQYF.

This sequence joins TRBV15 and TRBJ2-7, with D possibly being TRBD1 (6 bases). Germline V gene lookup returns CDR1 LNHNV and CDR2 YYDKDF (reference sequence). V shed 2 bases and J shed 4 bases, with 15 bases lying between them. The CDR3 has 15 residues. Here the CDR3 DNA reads TGTGCCACCAGCAGATTACAGGGAAAAGGGTACGAGCAGTACTTC. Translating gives CATSRLQGKGYEQYF.

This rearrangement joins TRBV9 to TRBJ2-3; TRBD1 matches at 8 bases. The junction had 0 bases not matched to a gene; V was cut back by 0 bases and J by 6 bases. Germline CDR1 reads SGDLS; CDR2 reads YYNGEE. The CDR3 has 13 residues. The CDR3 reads CASSVGDRDTQYF. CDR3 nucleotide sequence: TGTGCCAGCAGCGTAGGGGACAGGGATACGCAGTATTTT.

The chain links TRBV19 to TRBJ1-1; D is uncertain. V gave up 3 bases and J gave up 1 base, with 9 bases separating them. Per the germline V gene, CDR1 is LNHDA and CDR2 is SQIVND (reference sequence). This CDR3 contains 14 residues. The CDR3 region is CASSIWPANTEAFF. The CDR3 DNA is TGTGCCAGTAGTATCTGGCCAGCGAACACTGAAGCTTTCTTT.

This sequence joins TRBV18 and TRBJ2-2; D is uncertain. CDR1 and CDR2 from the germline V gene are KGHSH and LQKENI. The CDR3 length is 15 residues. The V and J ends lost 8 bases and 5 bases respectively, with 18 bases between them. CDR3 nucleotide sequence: TGTGCCAGCGCCGCCGGTAACCCCGGGACCGGGGAGCTGTTTTTT. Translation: CASAAGNPGTGELFF.

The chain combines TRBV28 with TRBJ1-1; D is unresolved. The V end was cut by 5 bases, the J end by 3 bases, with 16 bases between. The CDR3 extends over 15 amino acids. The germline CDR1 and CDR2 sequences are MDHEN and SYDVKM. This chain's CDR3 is CASSLLRDLDTEAFF. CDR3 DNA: TGTGCCAGCAGTCTCCTGAGGGATTTGGACACTGAAGCTTTCTTT.

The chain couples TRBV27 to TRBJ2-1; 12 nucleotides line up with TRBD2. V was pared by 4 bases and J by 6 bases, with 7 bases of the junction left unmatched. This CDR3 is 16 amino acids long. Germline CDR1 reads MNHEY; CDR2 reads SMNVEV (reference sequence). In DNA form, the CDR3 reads TGTGCCAGCAGTTATGGGCTAGCGGGAGGGACCAATGAGCAGTTCTTC. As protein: CASSYGLAGGTNEQFF.

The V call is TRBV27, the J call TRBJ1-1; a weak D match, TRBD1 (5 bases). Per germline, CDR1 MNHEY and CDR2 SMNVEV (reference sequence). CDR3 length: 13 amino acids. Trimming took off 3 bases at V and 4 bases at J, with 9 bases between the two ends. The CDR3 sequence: CASSLGPATEAFF. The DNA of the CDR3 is TGTGCCAGCAGTTTGGGACCTGCCACTGAAGCTTTCTTT.

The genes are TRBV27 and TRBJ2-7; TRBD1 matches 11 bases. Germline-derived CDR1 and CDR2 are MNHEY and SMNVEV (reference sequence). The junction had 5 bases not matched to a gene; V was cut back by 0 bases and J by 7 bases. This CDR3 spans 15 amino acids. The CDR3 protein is CASSLSSGTGGEQYF. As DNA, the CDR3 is TGTGCCAGCAGTTTATCCTCCGGGACAGGGGGAGAGCAGTACTTC.

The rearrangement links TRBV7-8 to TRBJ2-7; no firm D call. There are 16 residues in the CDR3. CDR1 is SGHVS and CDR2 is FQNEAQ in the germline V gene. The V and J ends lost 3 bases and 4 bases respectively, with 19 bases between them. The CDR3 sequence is CASSLLQPRNAYEQYF. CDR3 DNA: TGTGCCAGCAGCTTGTTACAGCCAAGAAATGCTTACGAGCAGTACTTC.

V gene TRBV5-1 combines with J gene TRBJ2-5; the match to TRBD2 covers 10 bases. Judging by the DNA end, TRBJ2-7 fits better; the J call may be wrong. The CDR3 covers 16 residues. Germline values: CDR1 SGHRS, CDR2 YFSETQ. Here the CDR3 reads CASSWGVAGGSYEQYF. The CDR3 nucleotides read TGCGCCAGCAGCTGGGGCGTAGCGGGAGGCTCCTACGAGCAGTACTTC.

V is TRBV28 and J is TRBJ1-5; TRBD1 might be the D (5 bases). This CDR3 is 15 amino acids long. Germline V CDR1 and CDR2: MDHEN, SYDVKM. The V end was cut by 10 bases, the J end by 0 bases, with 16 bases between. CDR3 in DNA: TGTGCCATCAATCAGGGCGATTATAGCAATCAGCCCCAGCATTTT. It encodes CAINQGDYSNQPQHF.

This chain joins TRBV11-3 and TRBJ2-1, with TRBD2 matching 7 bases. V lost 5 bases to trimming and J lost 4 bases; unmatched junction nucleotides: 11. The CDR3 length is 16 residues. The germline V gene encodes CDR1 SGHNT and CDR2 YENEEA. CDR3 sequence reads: CASSRGGGIVYNEQFF. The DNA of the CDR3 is TGTGCCAGCAGCCGCGGGGGAGGGATCGTTTACAATGAGCAGTTCTTC. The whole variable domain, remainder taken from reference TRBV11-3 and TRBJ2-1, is EAGVVQSPRYKIIEKKQPVAFWCNPISGHNTLYWYLQNLGQGPELLIRYENEEAVDDSQLPKDRFSAERLKGVDSTLKIQPAELGDSAVYLCASSRGGGIVYNEQFFGPGTRLTVL.

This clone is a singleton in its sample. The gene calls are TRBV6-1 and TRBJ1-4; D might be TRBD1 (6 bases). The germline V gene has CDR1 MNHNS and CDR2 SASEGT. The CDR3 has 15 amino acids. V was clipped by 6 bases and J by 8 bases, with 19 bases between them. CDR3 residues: CASRNTGYIDEKLFF. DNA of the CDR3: TGTGCCAGCAGGAATACAGGGTATATAGACGAAAAACTGTTTTTT.

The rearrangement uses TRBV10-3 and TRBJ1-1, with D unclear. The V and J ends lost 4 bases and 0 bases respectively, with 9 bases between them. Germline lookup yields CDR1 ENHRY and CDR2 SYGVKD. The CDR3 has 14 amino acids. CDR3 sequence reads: CAISALALNTEAFF. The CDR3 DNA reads TGTGCCATCAGTGCTTTGGCTCTGAACACTGAAGCTTTCTTT.

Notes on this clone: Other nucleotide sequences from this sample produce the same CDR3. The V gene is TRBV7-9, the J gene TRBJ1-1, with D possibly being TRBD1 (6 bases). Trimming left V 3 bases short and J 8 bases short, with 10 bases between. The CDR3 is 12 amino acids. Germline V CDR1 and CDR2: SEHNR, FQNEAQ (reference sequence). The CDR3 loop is CASSLDSPEAFF. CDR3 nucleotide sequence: TGTGCCAGCAGCTTGGACAGCCCCGAAGCTTTCTTT. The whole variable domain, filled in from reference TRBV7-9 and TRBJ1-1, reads DTGVSQNPRHKITKRGQNVTFRCDPISEHNRLYWYRQTLGQGPEFLTYFQNEAQLEKSRLLSDRFSAERPKGSFSTLEIQRTEQGDSAMYLCASSLDSPEAFFGQGTRLTVV.

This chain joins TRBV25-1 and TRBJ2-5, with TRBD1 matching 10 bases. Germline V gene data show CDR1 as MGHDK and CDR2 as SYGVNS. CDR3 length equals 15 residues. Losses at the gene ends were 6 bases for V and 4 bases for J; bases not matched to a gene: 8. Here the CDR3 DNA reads TGTGCCAGCAGAGATCCGGGACAGGGGACAGAGACCCAGTACTTC. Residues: CASRDPGQGTETQYF.